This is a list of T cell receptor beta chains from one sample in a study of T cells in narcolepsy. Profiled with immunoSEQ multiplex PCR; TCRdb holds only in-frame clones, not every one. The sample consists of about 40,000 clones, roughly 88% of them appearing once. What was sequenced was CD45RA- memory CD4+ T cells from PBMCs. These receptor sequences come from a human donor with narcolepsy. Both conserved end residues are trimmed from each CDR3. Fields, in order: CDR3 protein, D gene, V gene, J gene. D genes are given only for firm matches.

cdr3_aa: ASSSQGATGELF
d_call: TRBD1
v_call: TRBV19
j_call: TRBJ2-2

cdr3_aa: ASRSQLAGGLNEQF
d_call: TRBD2
v_call: TRBV11-2
j_call: TRBJ2-1

cdr3_aa: ASSVMISSEKLF
d_call: -
v_call: TRBV19
j_call: TRBJ1-4

cdr3_aa: ASSGRTSGSSYEQY
d_call: TRBD2
v_call: TRBV19
j_call: TRBJ2-7

cdr3_aa: ASSSGDHPSGANVLT
d_call: -
v_call: TRBV9
j_call: TRBJ2-6

cdr3_aa: ASSLGQEPRAF
d_call: -
v_call: TRBV5-5
j_call: TRBJ1-1

cdr3_aa: ASSRTRGYGYT
d_call: -
v_call: TRBV6-5
j_call: TRBJ1-2

cdr3_aa: ASSNPGTGASEQY
d_call: TRBD1
v_call: TRBV10-2
j_call: TRBJ2-7

cdr3_aa: ASRRTGTYEQY
d_call: TRBD1
v_call: TRBV25-1
j_call: -

cdr3_aa: ASSSPVGTYNSPLH
d_call: -
v_call: TRBV21-1
j_call: TRBJ1-6

cdr3_aa: AWRGKGTYEQY
d_call: -
v_call: TRBV30
j_call: TRBJ2-7

cdr3_aa: ASSGSAAPSSYEQY
d_call: -
v_call: TRBV19
j_call: -

cdr3_aa: ASSHAGTDTQY
d_call: -
v_call: TRBV7-9
j_call: TRBJ2-3

cdr3_aa: ASSLAFDPGEAALAKNIQY
d_call: -
v_call: TRBV7-8
j_call: TRBJ2-4

cdr3_aa: ASSEWGGSPYGYT
d_call: -
v_call: TRBV6-1
j_call: TRBJ1-2

cdr3_aa: ASSPLGSRLAGGSYNEQF
d_call: TRBD2
v_call: TRBV7-7
j_call: TRBJ2-1

cdr3_aa: ASSEGLGRKAF
d_call: -
v_call: TRBV25-1
j_call: TRBJ1-1

cdr3_aa: ASSLRDSNEKLF
d_call: -
v_call: TRBV7-9
j_call: TRBJ1-4